These 20 T cell receptor beta chains were sequenced from one sample in a study of shared clonotypes between healthy human individuals. Using immunoSEQ multiplex PCR, the repertoire was profiled, and TCRdb retains in-frame clones only, with some absent. This table holds some 1 million clones, under 80% found once. The sequenced sample consisted of memory CD4+ T cells sorted from blood. This sample's subset: CD45RA-negative fraction. The receptor source for this set is a young man in good health.

The chain combines TRBV5-8 with TRBJ1-5, with D hard to call. Germline CDR1 and CDR2: SGHTS and YDEGEE. V was shortened by 0 bases and J by 1 base, with 8 bases between the two germline ends. The CDR3 is 15 residues long. The CDR3 reads CASSLDGESNQPQHF. The DNA of the CDR3 is TGTGCCAGCAGCTTGGACGGGGAGAGCAATCAGCCCCAGCATTTT.

J is TRBJ1-5 and V is TRBV7-8; D unclear. The CDR3 extends over 15 amino acids. Germline values: CDR1 SGHVS, CDR2 FQNEAQ. Trimming removed 0 bases at V and 3 bases at J, with 9 bases between. CDR3 region: CASSLAFGVNQPQHF. The CDR3 nucleotides read TGTGCCAGCAGCTTAGCGTTCGGAGTCAATCAGCCCCAGCATTTT. Supplemented by reference TRBV7-8 and TRBJ1-5, the full variable domain reads GAGVSQSPRYKVAKRGQDVALRCDPISGHVSLFWYQQALGQGPEFLTYFQNEAQLDKSGLPSDRFFAERPEGSVSTLKIQRTQQEDSAVYLCASSLAFGVNQPQHFGDGTRLSIL.

This chain joins TRBV5-1 and TRBJ2-2; the match to TRBD2 covers 12 bases. The CDR3 extends over 15 amino acids. Germline trimming cut 0 bases from V and 7 bases from J; bases unmatched to any gene: 1. Per the germline V gene, CDR1 is SGHRS and CDR2 is YFSETQ. CDR3 protein: CASSLVTSGGGELFF. The CDR3 DNA sequence: TGCGCCAGCAGCTTGGTGACTAGCGGGGGCGGGGAGCTGTTTTTT.

The chain carries TRBV7-2 and TRBJ2-5; TRBD2 aligns across 9 bases. The germline CDR1 and CDR2 sequences are SGHTA and FQGNSA. Trimming removed 2 bases from V and 2 bases from J; junction bases left unmatched: 6. The CDR3 sequence is 16 residues long. Here the CDR3 reads CASSLSSGGPQETQYF. The CDR3 DNA reads as TGTGCCAGCAGCTTATCGAGCGGGGGGCCTCAAGAGACCCAGTACTTC.

A remark on this clone: Other DNA sequences in this specimen translate into the identical CDR3. The chain is built from TRBV4-3 and TRBJ1-4; 11 bases agree with TRBD1. The CDR3 contains 15 residues. The junction had 5 bases not matched to a gene; V was cut back by 3 bases and J by 8 bases. Germline CDR1 is LGHNA and CDR2 is YSLEER. CDR3: CASSQAGTGGEKLFF. The CDR3 DNA reads TGCGCCAGCAGCCAGGCCGGGACAGGGGGAGAAAAACTGTTTTTT.

As regards this clone: This CDR3 is also generated by other DNA sequences in the sample. CDR3 bases: TGTGCCAGCTCGACAGGCAGGAATTCACCCCTCCACTTT. Translating it yields CASSTGRNSPLHF. The chain couples TRBV18 to TRBJ1-6; possible D gene TRBD1, 6 bases. This CDR3 region has 13 residues. CDR1 KGHSH and CDR2 LQKENI come from the germline V gene. Trimming took 6 bases from V and 7 from J, leaving 10 bases between them.

The sample holds one count of this clone. The chain uses TRBV27 and TRBJ1-5; D remains unclear. The CDR3 covers 13 residues. Germline V lookup: CDR1 MNHEY, CDR2 SMNVEV (reference sequence). Trimming pared 5 bases from V and 9 bases from J, leaving 14 bases between. Written as DNA, the CDR3 is TGTGCCAGCAGTGCCGCGGCCCCCGGGCCCCAGCATTTT. Translated: CASSAAAPGPQHF.

The chain combines TRBV30 with TRBJ1-5; 7 bases are shared with TRBD1. Trimming at V came to 4 bases and at J to 7 bases, leaving 10 bases not matched to a gene. The CDR3 totals 14 residues. In germline, CDR1 is GTSNPN, CDR2 SVGIG (reference sequence). DNA of the CDR3: TGTGCCTGGACGCCGGGTACAGGGGCCCAGCCCCAGCATTTT. Encoded protein: CAWTPGTGAQPQHF. Looking up the rest from reference TRBV30 and TRBJ1-5 gives the full variable domain: SQTIHQWPATLVQPVGSPLSLECTVEGTSNPNLYWYRQAAGRGLQLLFYSVGIGQISSEVPQNLSASRPQDRQFILSSKKLLLSDSGFYLCAWTPGTGAQPQHFGDGTRLSIL.

A word on this clone: A much larger clone differs by one base, so this may be a read error. This CDR3 is also generated by other DNA sequences in the sample. The chain is built from TRBV28 and TRBJ1-3; the D is unclear. Germline loops: CDR1 MDHEN, CDR2 SYDVKM. CDR3 length: 12 amino acids. With 6 bases removed from V and 2 bases from J, the gap between germline ends came to 5 bases. CDR3 sequence reads: CASSLAGNTIYF. The DNA of the CDR3 is TGTGCCAGCAGCCTTGCTGGAAACACCATATATTTT.

The genes are TRBV6-1 and TRBJ1-1, with 8 bases aligning to TRBD1. This CDR3 spans 13 amino acids. V lost 4 bases and J lost 11; bases outside the gene matches: 9. Per the germline V gene, CDR1 is MNHNS and CDR2 is SASEGT. CDR3 sequence (DNA): TGTGCCAGCAGTGGTCATCAGGGGGCTGGGGCTTTCTTT. The encoded protein is CASSGHQGAGAFF.

V and J are TRBV2 and TRBJ2-1, with D possibly matching TRBD2 (5 bases). This CDR3 is 15 amino acids long. The germline V gene encodes CDR1 SNHLY and CDR2 FYNNEI. V lost 3 bases and J 2 bases, leaving 11 bases between the germline ends. The CDR3 reads CASSEVLAAYNEQFF. In DNA form, the CDR3 reads TGTGCCAGCAGTGAGGTTCTAGCCGCCTACAATGAGCAGTTCTTC.

The chain employs TRBV29-1 and TRBJ2-7, with TRBD2 identical over 7 bases. Germline CDR1 SQVTM, CDR2 ANQGSEA. After removal of 4 bases from V and 2 bases from J, the junction contained 5 bases not matched to a gene. The CDR3 consists of 13 residues. The CDR3 DNA sequence: TGCAGCGTTGCCCAGCGGGGTACCTACGAGCAGTACTTC. Protein sequence: CSVAQRGTYEQYF.

J is TRBJ1-2 and V is TRBV2; D unclear. Trimming left V 10 bases short and J 4 bases short, with 19 bases between. Germline CDR1 reads SNHLY; CDR2 reads FYNNEI. The CDR3 is made up of 14 amino acids. CDR3 protein: CATSLGQEAYGYTF. The CDR3 DNA follows: TGTGCCACCTCTCTAGGGCAGGAGGCCTATGGCTACACCTTC. The full variable domain, its missing parts supplied by reference TRBV2 and TRBJ1-2, is EPEVTQTPSHQVTQMGQEVILRCVPISNHLYFYWYRQILGQKVEFLVSFYNNEISEKSEIFDDQFSVERPDGSNFTLKIRSTKLEDSAMYFCATSLGQEAYGYTFGSGTRLTVV.

The V call is TRBV2, the J call TRBJ2-5; a possible D gene is TRBD1 (5 bases). V was shortened by 9 bases and J by 5 bases, with 22 bases between the two germline ends. This CDR3 is built from 15 residues. Germline lookup yields CDR1 SNHLY and CDR2 FYNNEI. The CDR3 sequence: CASVGRQSFRETQYF. The DNA for the CDR3 is TGTGCCAGTGTAGGTCGACAGTCCTTTCGGGAGACCCAGTACTTC.

The chain recombines TRBV18 with TRBJ2-7; D remains ambiguous. V was clipped by 2 bases and J by 1 base, with 9 bases between them. The CDR3 has 14 residues. Germline values: CDR1 KGHSH, CDR2 LQKENI. CDR3 coding DNA: TGTGCCAGCTCACCAAGGGAACCGTCCTACGAGCAGTACTTC. Encoded protein: CASSPREPSYEQYF.

This clone has only a few counts. V and J are TRBV9 and TRBJ1-2; 8 bases map to TRBD1. The CDR3 is made up of 14 amino acids. Trimming removed 3 bases from V and 8 bases from J; junction bases left unmatched: 9. Germline CDR1 reads SGDLS; CDR2 reads YYNGEE. Here the CDR3 DNA reads TGTGCCAGCAGCGCCGTACAGGGGGGGAGCGGCTACACCTTC. Translating it yields CASSAVQGGSGYTF.

The chain couples TRBV28 to TRBJ1-2; TRBD1 matches at 11 bases. The J segment lost 5 bases and the V segment lost 4 bases, leaving 6 bases of the junction unmatched. This CDR3 is built from 15 residues. Germline-derived CDR1 and CDR2 are MDHEN and SYDVKM. The CDR3 here is CASSSPGQGVYGYTF. The CDR3 DNA follows: TGTGCCAGCAGTTCCCCGGGACAGGGGGTTTATGGCTACACCTTC.

This chain connects TRBV21-1 to TRBJ2-3; TRBD2, as called in the table, went unchecked against the DNA. TRBV21-1 is recorded as a pseudogene. The CDR3 sequence is 15 residues long. The CDR3 DNA is TGTGCCAGCAGCAAAAGAGCCCCTAGCACAGATACGCAGTATTTT. Encoded protein: CASSKRAPSTDTQYF.

V usage is TRBV28 and J usage is TRBJ2-1, with D possibly matching TRBD2 (5 bases). The germline CDR1 and CDR2 sequences are MDHEN and SYDVKM. Between the trimmed V and J ends, which lost 8 bases and 6 bases, there was a span of 20 bases. The CDR3 loop spans 15 amino acids. DNA for the CDR3: TGTGCCAGCGGTCCGGGTGGGCTAGGGAGCAATGAGCAGTTCTTC. This sequence encodes CASGPGGLGSNEQFF.

The sample holds many counts of this clone. This sequence joins TRBV27 and TRBJ2-5; the match to TRBD1 covers 7 bases. This CDR3 has 15 residues. The V segment lost 7 bases and the J segment 5 bases; nucleotides outside the gene matches: 13. Germline V CDR1 and CDR2: MNHEY, SMNVEV (reference sequence). CDR3 sequence (DNA): TGTGCCAGCACTTTCCTAGGGGGCTCCCGTGAGACCCAGTACTTC. It translates to CASTFLGGSRETQYF.